The clone carrying this TCR beta chain showed up many times. The data are from a study of regulatory T cells in long-lasting Graves disease. Study-level information: Patients with new Graves' disease had used antithyroid drugs below 3 months.

Sequencing libraries for TCR beta were prepared with iRepertoire HTBI primers and Arm-PCR of CDR3 regions. Using its own MiXCR run on the multiplex PCR reads, TCRdb lists one record per CDR3 protein. The sample records about 620,000 distinct CDR3 sequences, under 20% being singletons. Time point specified: newly diagnosed GD, antithyroid drugs for less than 3 months. PBMCs provided the RNA from which the TCR library was made. Germline V lookup: CDR1 SGHRS, CDR2 YFSETQ. CDR3 size: 14 residues. V was clipped by 3 bases and J by 8 bases; unmatched bases: 6. This same sample was also taken into another study, of T cells in Graves' hyperthyroidism and ophthalmopathy.

The sequences come from peripheral blood mononuclear cells (PBMCs), collected at new diagnosis, from a patient treated with antithyroid drugs. The chain carries TRBV5-1 and TRBJ2-1; 9 bases fit TRBD2. The clonotype was recovered from a woman in her twenties or thirties with Graves disease. CDR3 in amino acids: CASSSWREGDEQFF. As DNA, the CDR3 is TGCGCCAGCAGCTCCTGGCGGGAGGGGGATGAGCAGTTCTTC.